Below, 18 T cell receptor beta chains from the same sample are listed, as sequenced in a study of blood T cell repertoires in COVID-19 (dated by TCRdb to the early 2020s). The library was made by the immunoSEQ multiplex PCR assay. TCRdb took over this immuneACCESS table, retaining in-frame rearrangements with V and J assigned. Such tables are incomplete; in checked studies, under half of the missing clones stem from an unresolved V gene, and the remainder is unexplained. In this sample the table shows some 380,000 clones, 70% to 85% of which occur a single time. The biggest ten clones account for about 1% of the sample. Sequences were obtained from peripheral blood. These receptors all come from a human donor with acute or convalescent COVID-19. The donor label of this sample is uncertain.

The CDR3 DNA reads as TGTGCCAGCAGTCGAGACAGGGGCCCAGATACGCAGTATTTT. Translating gives CASSRDRGPDTQYF. The V call is TRBV28, the J call TRBJ2-3; 8 bases agree with TRBD1. In germline, CDR1 is MDHEN, CDR2 SYDVKM. J was trimmed by 4 bases and V by 5 bases; bases with no gene match: 5. CDR3 size: 14 residues. The variable domain in full, completed from reference TRBV28 and TRBJ2-3, reads DVKVTQSSRYLVKRTGEKVFLECVQDMDHENMFWYRQDPGLGLRLIYFSYDVKMKEKGDIPEGYSVSREKKERFSLILESASTNQTSMYLCASSRDRGPDTQYFGPGTRLTVL.

This clone came up once. The chain combines TRBV19 with TRBJ2-7; 7 bases map to TRBD2. From germline, CDR1 is LNHDA and CDR2 SQIVND (reference sequence). This CDR3 comprises 19 residues. V lost 2 bases and J lost 3; bases outside the gene matches: 19. CDR3 protein: CASSISVGFGASGYYEQYF. CDR3 nucleotides: TGTGCCAGTAGTATATCGGTGGGGTTCGGGGCTAGCGGATACTACGAGCAGTACTTC.

The chain uses TRBV12-5 and TRBJ1-1; TRBD1 agrees at 9 bases. This CDR3 is 17 amino acids long. Germline CDR1 is LGHNT and CDR2 is FRNRAP. V trimming: 2 bases; J trimming: 5 bases; junction bases outside the gene matches: 12. The CDR3 loop is CASGLFPGQGSQTEAFF. The CDR3 nucleotides are TGTGCTAGTGGTTTGTTCCCGGGACAGGGTAGTCAGACTGAAGCTTTCTTT.

The V gene is TRBV10-2, the J gene TRBJ1-5; possibly TRBD1 for D (5 bases). V was clipped by 3 bases and J by 4 bases, with 10 bases between them. The germline CDR1 and CDR2 sequences are WSHSY and SAAADI. CDR3 length equals 14 residues. The CDR3 region is CASSETGNNQPQHF. For the CDR3, the DNA is TGCGCCAGCAGTGAAACAGGAAATAATCAGCCCCAGCATTTT.

The chain uses TRBV11-2 and TRBJ1-3; a possible D gene is TRBD1 (6 bases). V was pared by 5 bases and J by 0 bases, with 11 bases between. The CDR3 runs to 15 residues. CDR1 SGHAT and CDR2 FQNNGV come from the germline V gene. CDR3 DNA: TGTGCCAGCAGCCATAGAGGGGGCTCTGGAAACACCATATATTTT. It encodes CASSHRGGSGNTIYF.

The CDR3 loop is CASGQRSSYNSPLHF. The CDR3 DNA reads TGTGCCAGCGGACAGCGAAGCTCCTATAATTCACCCCTCCACTTT. The chain employs TRBV2 and TRBJ1-6; possible D gene TRBD1, 6 bases. V gave up 8 bases and J gave up 0 bases, with 11 bases separating them. Germline V gene lookup returns CDR1 SNHLY and CDR2 FYNNEI. This CDR3 spans 15 amino acids.

This clone has just one count. This chain connects TRBV11-2 to TRBJ2-7; 7 nucleotides agree with TRBD1. The V gene end was trimmed by 3 bases and the J gene end by 9 bases; junction bases not matched to a gene: 5. Germline V gene data show CDR1 as SGHAT and CDR2 as FQNNGV. This CDR3 spans 12 amino acids. The CDR3 spells CASSFRTGVQYF. CDR3 nucleotides: TGTGCCAGCAGCTTCCGGACAGGCGTGCAGTACTTC.

The count of this clone is one. This chain joins TRBV10-3 and TRBJ1-1; possible D gene TRBD1, 6 bases. CDR1 is ENHRY and CDR2 is SYGVKD in the germline V gene. Trimming cost V 6 bases and J 1 base, with 12 bases left between them. This CDR3 is 14 amino acids long. Written as DNA, the CDR3 is TGTGCCATCAGACAGACAGGACAGAACACTGAAGCTTTCTTT. Residues: CAIRQTGQNTEAFF.

In the case of this clone: This CDR3 is also generated by other DNA sequences in the sample. The CDR3 reads CAWTQGNQPQHF. The CDR3 nucleotides read TGTGCCTGGACGCAGGGGAATCAGCCCCAGCATTTT. The chain has TRBV30 and TRBJ1-5; D is perhaps TRBD1 (6 bases). The V and J ends lost 4 bases and 4 bases respectively, with 8 bases between them. The CDR3 is made up of 12 amino acids. Germline V CDR1 and CDR2: GTSNPN, SVGIG (reference sequence).

The DNA for the CDR3 is TGTGCCAGCTCACCACTTGCCGTGGGACAGGGGGCGCGGAAAGCTTTCTTT. This encodes CASSPLAVGQGARKAFF. V and J are TRBV18 and TRBJ1-1, with 12 bases lining up with TRBD1. The V and J ends lost 1 base and 9 bases, in that order; junction bases with no gene match: 12. This CDR3 contains 17 residues. The germline gives CDR1 KGHSH, CDR2 LQKENI. Full variable domain (missing parts from reference TRBV18 and TRBJ1-1): NAGVMQNPRHLVRRRGQEARLRCSPMKGHSHVYWYRQLPEEGLKFMVYLQKENIIDESGMPKERFSAEFPKEGPSILRIQQVVRGDSAAYFCASSPLAVGQGARKAFFGQGTRLTVV.

The gene calls are TRBV25-1 and TRBJ2-3; no definite D call. The CDR3 is made up of 15 amino acids. Trimming took off 5 bases at V and 2 bases at J, with 14 bases between the two ends. Germline V CDR1 and CDR2: MGHDK, SYGVNS. The CDR3 reads CASSTPDSTTDTQYF. For the CDR3, the DNA is TGTGCCAGCAGTACTCCTGACTCAACCACAGATACGCAGTATTTT.

The chain's CDR3 is CASSQVAGFTGELFF. Written as DNA, the CDR3 is TGTGCCAGCAGCCAAGTTGCCGGTTTCACCGGGGAGCTGTTTTTT. The chain joins TRBV3-1 (or the pseudogene TRBV3-2) to TRBJ2-2; D is uncertain. CDR3 length equals 15 residues. V dropped 1 base and J dropped 4 bases, with 10 bases sitting between them. CDR1 and CDR2 from the germline V gene are LGHDT and YNNKEL (reference sequence).

The chain recombines TRBV4-2 with TRBJ2-1; D gene unclear. V lost 0 bases to trimming and J lost 7 bases, with 13 bases between them. CDR1 is LGHNA and CDR2 is YNFKEQ in the germline V gene. The CDR3 has 15 amino acids. The CDR3 is CASSQETASINEQFF. The DNA of the CDR3 is TGTGCCAGCAGCCAAGAAACGGCTAGTATTAATGAGCAGTTCTTC.

The genes are TRBV24-1 and TRBJ1-2; unclear D gene. The CDR3 runs 13 residues. Trimming cost V 4 bases and J 1 base, with 6 bases left between them. CDR1 is KGHDR and CDR2 is SFDVKD in the germline V gene. The DNA of the CDR3 is TGTGCCACCAGTGACGCCTATAACTATGGCTACACCTTC. This encodes CATSDAYNYGYTF.

The genes are TRBV7-2 and TRBJ1-2, with TRBD1 as a possible D gene (5 bases). Trimming took off 5 bases at V and 5 bases at J, with 21 bases between the two ends. This CDR3 is 16 amino acids long. CDR1 and CDR2 from the germline V gene are SGHTA and FQGNSA. CDR3 region: CASSPDLGRGLYGYTF. The CDR3 nucleotides read TGTGCCAGCAGCCCAGACCTGGGGAGGGGATTATATGGCTACACCTTC. The whole variable domain, filled in from reference TRBV7-2 and TRBJ1-2, reads GAGVSQSPSNKVTEKGKDVELRCDPISGHTALYWYRQSLGQGLEFLIYFQGNSAPDKSGLPSDRFSAERTGGSVSTLTIQRTQQEDSAVYLCASSPDLGRGLYGYTFGSGTRLTVV.

The V call is TRBV5-8, the J call TRBJ2-7; no firm D call. Per the germline V gene, CDR1 is SGHTS and CDR2 is YDEGEE. The V end was cut by 0 bases, the J end by 2 bases, with 9 bases between. This CDR3 contains 14 residues. The CDR3 loop is CASSLALSAYEQYF. The CDR3 coding sequence is TGTGCCAGCAGCTTGGCTCTCAGTGCCTACGAGCAGTACTTC.

This sequence joins TRBV5-6 and TRBJ1-4; no clear D gene. The length of the CDR3 is 14 residues. The germline V gene encodes CDR1 SGHDT and CDR2 YYEEEE. Trimming stripped 2 bases from V and 5 bases from J, with 10 bases between. CDR3 DNA sequence: TGTGCCAGCAGCTTTCTTTCGGGAAATGAAAAACTGTTTTTT. Its translation is CASSFLSGNEKLFF.

The chain combines TRBV5-1 with TRBJ1-4, with TRBD1 matching 9 bases. The CDR3 is 15 amino acids. CDR1 and CDR2 (germline): SGHRS, YFSETQ. J gave up 7 bases and V 4 bases, and 8 bases lay outside the gene matches. Written as DNA, the CDR3 is TGCGCCAGCAGCCGGGGACAGGGTGGTTCTGAAAAACTGTTTTTT. Protein: CASSRGQGGSEKLFF. The whole variable domain, filled in from reference TRBV5-1 and TRBJ1-4, reads KAGVTQTPRYLIKTRGQQVTLSCSPISGHRSVSWYQQTPGQGLQFLFEYFSETQRNKGNFPGRFSGRQFSNSRSEMNVSTLELGDSALYLCASSRGQGGSEKLFFGSGTQLSVL.